The 16 T cell receptor beta chains reported below all come from one sample, sequenced in a study of beta chain features in type 1 diabetes. Expressed TCRB transcripts were sequenced after all isolated RNA was converted to cDNA. TCRdb's copy holds only in-frame clones and misses some; the assay was immunoSEQ multiplex PCR. The table records under 500,000 clones, approximately 30% of them present only once. Sequencing used naive CD4+ T cells from blood. These receptors were taken from a man aged 18 to 29 in good health.

The chain couples TRBV6-9 to TRBJ1-1; 7 nucleotides match TRBD1. The CDR3 extends over 14 amino acids. The germline CDR1 and CDR2 sequences are MNHGY and SVAAGI. Trimming at V came to 4 bases and at J to 2 bases, leaving 4 bases not matched to a gene. CDR3 residues: CASSSEGGNTEAFF. CDR3 sequence (DNA): TGTGCCAGCAGTTCCGAAGGGGGCAACACTGAAGCTTTCTTT.

The chain employs TRBV6-1 and TRBJ1-4; the D gene is possibly TRBD1 (5 bases). The germline V gene has CDR1 MNHNS and CDR2 SASEGT. CDR3 length equals 13 residues. V was shortened by 6 bases and J by 8 bases, with 13 bases between the two germline ends. This chain's CDR3 is CASRNQGSEKLFF. The CDR3 region has the DNA TGTGCCAGCAGAAACCAGGGATCGGAAAAACTGTTTTTT.

The chain links TRBV7-9 to TRBJ2-5, with D perhaps TRBD1 (5 bases). CDR3 length equals 14 residues. Trimming left V 3 bases short and J 5 bases short, with 13 bases between. Looked up from germline, CDR1 is SEHNR and CDR2 is FQNEAQ (reference sequence). The CDR3 region has the DNA TGTGCCAGCAGCTTCTCAGGGTCGGTGGAGACCCAGTACTTC. Its translation: CASSFSGSVETQYF.

The V and J genes are TRBV11-2 and TRBJ2-1, with D perhaps matching TRBD2 (5 bases). Germline-derived CDR1 and CDR2 are SGHAT and FQNNGV. Trimming pared 5 bases from V and 8 bases from J, leaving 16 bases between. The CDR3 is made up of 14 amino acids. For the CDR3, the DNA is TGTGCCAGCAGCCCTAGCTTCCAGAGGGATGAGCAGTTCTTC. It codes for CASSPSFQRDEQFF.

The chain links TRBV14 to TRBJ2-1; possible D gene TRBD2, 6 bases. This CDR3 is 15 amino acids long. Trimming pared 5 bases from V and 7 bases from J, leaving 18 bases between. Germline V gives CDR1 SGHDN, CDR2 FVKESK. CDR3 loop: CASSSLRTRGNEQFF. CDR3 coding DNA: TGTGCCAGCAGCTCTCTACGGACGCGGGGAAATGAGCAGTTCTTC.

This clone was found a few times. The CDR3, as DNA: TGCAGCGCCACAGGGGGACCTTACAATGAGCAGTTCTTC. Amino acids: CSATGGPYNEQFF. J is TRBJ2-1 and V is TRBV29-1; 8 positions agree with TRBD1. From germline, CDR1 is SQVTM and CDR2 ANQGSEA. Trimming removed 7 bases from V and 4 bases from J; junction bases left unmatched: 6. The CDR3 consists of 13 residues.

There are a few counts of this clone. The gene calls are TRBV27 and TRBJ1-5; D remains unclear. This CDR3 has 13 residues. Germline-derived CDR1 and CDR2 are MNHEY and SMNVEV (reference sequence). V dropped 5 bases and J dropped 0 bases, with 5 bases sitting between them. The CDR3 nucleotides read TGTGCCAGCAGTACGCGTAGCAATCAGCCCCAGCATTTT. The encoded protein is CASSTRSNQPQHF.

This chain joins TRBV6-5 and TRBJ2-7, with TRBD1 matching over 12 bases. V trimming: 5 bases; J trimming: 7 bases; junction bases outside the gene matches: 9. The germline V gene encodes CDR1 MNHEY and CDR2 SVGAGI. The CDR3 covers 15 residues. The CDR3: CASSRGTGGWMEQYF. CDR3 sequence (DNA): TGTGCCAGCAGTAGGGGGACAGGGGGCTGGATGGAGCAGTACTTC.

This clone turned up a few times. The rearrangement joins TRBV5-1 to TRBJ2-3; D gene uncertain. V lost 4 bases and J 4 bases, leaving 10 bases between the germline ends. The CDR3 sequence is 13 residues long. Per germline, CDR1 SGHRS and CDR2 YFSETQ. This chain's CDR3 is CASSEVRADTQYF. The CDR3 DNA reads TGCGCCAGCAGCGAAGTTCGGGCAGATACGCAGTATTTT.

J is TRBJ1-4 and V is TRBV25-1; D uncertain. The germline gives CDR1 MGHDK, CDR2 SYGVNS. This CDR3 region has 13 residues. The V end was cut by 4 bases, the J end by 5 bases, with 8 bases between. The CDR3 bases are TGTGCCAGCAGTGTGATCCAAAATGAAAAACTGTTTTTT. It codes for CASSVIQNEKLFF. The full variable domain, rest sourced from reference TRBV25-1 and TRBJ1-4, is EADIYQTPRYLVIGTGKKITLECSQTMGHDKMYWYQQDPGMELHLIHYSYGVNSTEKGDLSSESTVSRIRTEHFPLTLESARPSHTSQYLCASSVIQNEKLFFGSGTQLSVL.

On this clone itself: The sample contains more than one DNA sequence encoding this CDR3. The chain joins TRBV5-1 to TRBJ2-5; no reliable D call. Trimming left V 4 bases short and J 1 base short, with 2 bases between. The CDR3 extends over 11 amino acids. Germline V gives CDR1 SGHRS, CDR2 YFSETQ. CDR3 residues: CASSRQETQYF. The CDR3 DNA is TGCGCCAGCAGCCGCCAAGAGACCCAGTACTTC.

The chain employs TRBV27 and TRBJ1-4; tentative D call: TRBD1 (6 bases). V lost 4 bases to trimming and J lost 10 bases, with 13 bases between them. Germline V gives CDR1 MNHEY, CDR2 SMNVEV (reference sequence). This CDR3 has 13 amino acids. The CDR3 DNA reads as TGTGCCAGCAGTTGGGGCAGGGGCGGAAAACTGTTTTTT. The encoded protein is CASSWGRGGKLFF.

V usage is TRBV28 and J usage is TRBJ2-1, with TRBD2 matching over 11 bases. CDR1 is MDHEN and CDR2 is SYDVKM in the germline V gene. This CDR3 contains 14 residues. The V gene end was trimmed by 8 bases and the J gene end by 5 bases; junction bases not matched to a gene: 5. CDR3 in amino acids: CASLVAGGDNEQFF. The CDR3 coding sequence is TGTGCCAGCCTCGTAGCGGGAGGGGACAATGAGCAGTTCTTC.

This CDR3 is CASRKAPVEQYF. CDR3 DNA sequence: TGTGCCAGCCGAAAGGCCCCTGTGGAGCAGTACTTC. The rearrangement links TRBV11-1 to TRBJ2-7; D is ambiguous. CDR3 length: 12 residues. V lost 8 bases and J lost 7, with 15 bases in between. Germline loops: CDR1 SGHAT, CDR2 FQDESV (reference sequence).

The chain has TRBV19 and TRBJ2-7, with 10 bases lining up with TRBD2. The CDR3 extends over 15 amino acids. From germline, CDR1 is LNHDA and CDR2 SQIVND (reference sequence). V shed 3 bases and J 1 base; nucleotides not matched to a gene: 3. The CDR3 region is CASSILAGESYEQYF. The CDR3 DNA reads TGTGCCAGTAGTATTCTAGCGGGAGAGTCCTACGAGCAGTACTTC.

As regards this clone: Different DNA sequences within this sample yield the same CDR3. CDR3 amino acids: CASSLQGNEQFF. CDR3 bases: TGCGCCAGCAGCTTACAGGGCAATGAGCAGTTCTTC. This chain connects TRBV5-1 to TRBJ2-1; D possibly corresponds to TRBD1 (6 bases). V lost 2 bases and J 6 bases, leaving 6 bases between the germline ends. The CDR3 covers 12 residues. Germline CDR1 and CDR2: SGHRS and YFSETQ.